This note documents a single TCR beta chain sequence. This entry is derived from a study of blood T cell repertoires in COVID-19. As for the study in general: The United States, Italy and Spain provided the acute and convalescent COVID-19 samples. The analysed material was cDNA or gDNA that came from T cells, B-cell-depleted T cells, or PBMCs.

Authors' analysis steps: Estimates of nucleated cell counts were drawn from the amplification of reference gene primers. TCRdb's copy holds only in-frame clones and misses some; the assay was immunoSEQ multiplex PCR. V and J calls plus clone size are reproduced from that table; the DNA served to infer D and trimming. The repertoire has over 200,000 clones, approximately 90% of them found once; the top ten carry less than 3.5%. CDR1 is LGHNA and CDR2 is YSLEER in the germline V gene. There are 15 residues in the CDR3. The V segment lost 6 bases and the J segment 4 bases; nucleotides outside the gene matches: 9.

The chain couples TRBV4-3 to TRBJ2-3; 8 positions agree with TRBD1. This sequence was found in a man aged 30-40 years with COVID-19, enrolled during active disease. Sequencing was carried out using peripheral blood. CDR3 nucleotides: TGCGCCAGCAGTTACGTCAGGGGGCGCCCAGATACGCAGTATTTT. Protein: CASSYVRGRPDTQYF.